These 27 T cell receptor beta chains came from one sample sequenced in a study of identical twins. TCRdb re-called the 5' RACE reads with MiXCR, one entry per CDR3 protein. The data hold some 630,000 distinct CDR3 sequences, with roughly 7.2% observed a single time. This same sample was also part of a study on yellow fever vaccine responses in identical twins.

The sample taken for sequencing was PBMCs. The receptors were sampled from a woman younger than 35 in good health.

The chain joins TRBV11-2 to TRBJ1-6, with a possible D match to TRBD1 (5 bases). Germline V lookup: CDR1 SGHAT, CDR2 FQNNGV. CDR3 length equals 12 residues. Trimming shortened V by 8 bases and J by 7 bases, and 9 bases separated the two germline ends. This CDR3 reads CASGQGNSPLHF. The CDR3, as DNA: TGTGCCAGCGGGCAGGGCAATTCACCCCTCCACTTT.

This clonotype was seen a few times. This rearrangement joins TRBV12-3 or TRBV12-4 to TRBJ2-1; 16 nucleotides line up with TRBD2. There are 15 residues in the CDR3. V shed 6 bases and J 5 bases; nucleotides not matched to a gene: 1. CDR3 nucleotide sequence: TGTGCCAGCAGGGGACTAGCGGGGGGGAACAATGAGCAGTTCTTC. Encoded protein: CASRGLAGGNNEQFF.

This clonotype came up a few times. CDR3 loop: CASRPSGTGNTGELFF. The DNA of the CDR3 is TGCGCCAGCAGGCCCTCCGGGACAGGGAACACCGGGGAGCTGTTTTTT. The V call is TRBV10-2, the J call TRBJ2-2, with 8 bases matching TRBD1. From germline, CDR1 is WSHSY and CDR2 SAAADI. J lost 1 base, V lost 6 bases, and 7 bases had no gene match. There are 16 residues in the CDR3.

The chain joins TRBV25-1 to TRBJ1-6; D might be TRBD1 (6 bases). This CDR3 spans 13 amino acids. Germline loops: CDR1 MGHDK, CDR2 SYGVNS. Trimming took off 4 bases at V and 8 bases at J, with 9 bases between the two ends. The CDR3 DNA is TGTGCCAGCAGTGTGGACAGCCATTCACCCCTCCACTTT. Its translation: CASSVDSHSPLHF.

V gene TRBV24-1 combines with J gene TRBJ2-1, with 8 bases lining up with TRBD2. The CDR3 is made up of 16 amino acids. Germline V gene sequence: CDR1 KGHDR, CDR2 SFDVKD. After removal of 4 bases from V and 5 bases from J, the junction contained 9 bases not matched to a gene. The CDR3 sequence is CATSESGLGNNNEQFF. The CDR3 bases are TGTGCCACCAGTGAATCGGGACTAGGCAATAACAATGAGCAGTTCTTC.

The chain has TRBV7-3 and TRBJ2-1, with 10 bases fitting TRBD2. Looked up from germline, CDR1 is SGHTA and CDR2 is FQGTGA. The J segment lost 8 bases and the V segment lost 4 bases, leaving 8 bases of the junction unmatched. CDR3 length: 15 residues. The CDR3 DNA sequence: TGTGCCAGCAGCTCCCTAGCGGGAGCGGGGCATGAGCAGTTCTTC. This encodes CASSSLAGAGHEQFF. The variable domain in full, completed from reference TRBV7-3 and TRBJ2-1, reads GAGVSQTPSNKVTEKGKYVELRCDPISGHTALYWYRQSLGQGPEFLIYFQGTGAADDSGLPNDRFFAVRPEGSVSTLKIQRTERGDSAVYLCASSSLAGAGHEQFFGPGTRLTVL.

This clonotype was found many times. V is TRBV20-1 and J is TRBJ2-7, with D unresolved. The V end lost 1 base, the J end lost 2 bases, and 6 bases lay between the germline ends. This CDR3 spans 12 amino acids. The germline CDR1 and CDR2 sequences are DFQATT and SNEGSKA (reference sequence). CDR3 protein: CSARARTYEQYF. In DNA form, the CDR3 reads TGCAGTGCTAGAGCCAGGACCTACGAGCAGTACTTC.

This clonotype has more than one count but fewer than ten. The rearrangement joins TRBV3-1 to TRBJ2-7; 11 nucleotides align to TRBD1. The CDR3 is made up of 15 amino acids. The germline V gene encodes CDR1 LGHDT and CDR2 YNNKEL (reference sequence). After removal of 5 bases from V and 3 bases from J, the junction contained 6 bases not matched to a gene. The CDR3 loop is CASSYAGTGGYEQYF. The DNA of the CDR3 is TGTGCCAGCAGCTACGCCGGGACAGGGGGCTACGAGCAGTACTTC.

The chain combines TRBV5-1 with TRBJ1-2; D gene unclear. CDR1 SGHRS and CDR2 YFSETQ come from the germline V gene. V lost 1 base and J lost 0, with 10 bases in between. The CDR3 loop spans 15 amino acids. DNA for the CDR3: TGCGCCAGCAGCTTGTCTCCCTCAACTAACTATGGCTACACCTTC. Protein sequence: CASSLSPSTNYGYTF.

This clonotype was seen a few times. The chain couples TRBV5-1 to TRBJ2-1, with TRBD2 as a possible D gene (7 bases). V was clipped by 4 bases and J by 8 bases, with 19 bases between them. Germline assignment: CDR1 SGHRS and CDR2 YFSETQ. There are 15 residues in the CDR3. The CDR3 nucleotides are TGCGCCAGCAGCGAAGGGGGGGGGGCGTACCATGAGCAGTTCTTC. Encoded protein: CASSEGGGAYHEQFF.

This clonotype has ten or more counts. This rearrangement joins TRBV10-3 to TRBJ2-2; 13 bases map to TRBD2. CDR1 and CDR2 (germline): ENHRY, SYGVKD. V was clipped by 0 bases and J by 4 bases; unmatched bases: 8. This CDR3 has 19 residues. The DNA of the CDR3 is TGTGCCATCAGTGAGTCGTTGGGACTAGCGGGACTCGGCACCGGGGAGCTGTTTTTT. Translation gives CAISESLGLAGLGTGELFF.

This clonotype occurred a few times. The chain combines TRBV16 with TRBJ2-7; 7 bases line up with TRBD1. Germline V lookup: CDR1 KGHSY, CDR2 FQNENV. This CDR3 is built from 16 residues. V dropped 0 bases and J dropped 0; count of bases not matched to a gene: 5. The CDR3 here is CASSQSLGQFSYEQYF. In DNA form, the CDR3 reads TGTGCCAGCAGCCAATCCTTGGGACAGTTCTCCTACGAGCAGTACTTC.

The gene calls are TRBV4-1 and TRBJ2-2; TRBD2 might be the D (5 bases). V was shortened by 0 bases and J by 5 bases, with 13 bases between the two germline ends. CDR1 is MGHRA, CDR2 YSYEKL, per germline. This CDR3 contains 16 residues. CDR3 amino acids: CASSQDFGSRTGELFF. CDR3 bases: TGCGCCAGCAGCCAAGATTTTGGGAGTCGGACCGGGGAGCTGTTTTTT.

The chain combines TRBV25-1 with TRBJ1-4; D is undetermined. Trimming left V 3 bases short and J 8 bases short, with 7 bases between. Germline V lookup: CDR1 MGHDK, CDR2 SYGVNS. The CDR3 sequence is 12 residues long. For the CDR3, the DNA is TGTGCCAGCAGTGACGGTGGGGAAAAACTGTTTTTT. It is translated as CASSDGGEKLFF.

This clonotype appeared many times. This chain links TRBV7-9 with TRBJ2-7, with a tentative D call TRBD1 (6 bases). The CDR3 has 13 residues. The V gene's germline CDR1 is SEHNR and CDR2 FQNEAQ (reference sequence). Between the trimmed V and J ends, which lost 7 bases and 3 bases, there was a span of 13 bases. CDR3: CASTRDTLYEQYF. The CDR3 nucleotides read TGTGCCAGCACCCGGGACACTCTCTACGAGCAGTACTTC. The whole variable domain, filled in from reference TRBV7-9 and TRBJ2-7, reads DTGVSQNPRHKITKRGQNVTFRCDPISEHNRLYWYRQTLGQGPEFLTYFQNEAQLEKSRLLSDRFSAERPKGSFSTLEIQRTEQGDSAMYLCASTRDTLYEQYFGPGTRLTVT.

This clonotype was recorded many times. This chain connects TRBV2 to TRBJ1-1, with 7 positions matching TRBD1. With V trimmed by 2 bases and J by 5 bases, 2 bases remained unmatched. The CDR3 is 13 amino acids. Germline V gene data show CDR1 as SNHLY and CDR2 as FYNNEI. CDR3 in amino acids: CASSERGLTEAFF. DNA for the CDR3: TGTGCCAGCAGTGAAAGGGGGCTAACTGAAGCTTTCTTT.

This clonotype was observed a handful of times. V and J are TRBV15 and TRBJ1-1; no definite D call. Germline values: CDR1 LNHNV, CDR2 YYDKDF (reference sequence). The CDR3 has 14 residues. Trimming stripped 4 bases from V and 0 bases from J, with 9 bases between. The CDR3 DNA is TGTGCCACCAGCACCCGCCTCATGAACACTGAAGCTTTCTTT. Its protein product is CATSTRLMNTEAFF.

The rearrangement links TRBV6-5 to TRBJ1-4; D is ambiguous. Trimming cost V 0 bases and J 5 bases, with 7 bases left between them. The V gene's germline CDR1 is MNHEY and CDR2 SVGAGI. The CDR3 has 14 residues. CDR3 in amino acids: CASSYSLSNEKLFF. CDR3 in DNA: TGTGCCAGCAGTTACTCCCTATCCAATGAAAAACTGTTTTTT.

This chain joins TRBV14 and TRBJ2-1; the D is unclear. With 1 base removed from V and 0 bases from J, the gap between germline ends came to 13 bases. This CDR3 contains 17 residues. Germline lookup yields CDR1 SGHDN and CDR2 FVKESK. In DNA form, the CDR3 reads TGTGCCAGCAGCCAAGTTGGGTTCTTAAGCTCCTACAATGAGCAGTTCTTC. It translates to CASSQVGFLSSYNEQFF.

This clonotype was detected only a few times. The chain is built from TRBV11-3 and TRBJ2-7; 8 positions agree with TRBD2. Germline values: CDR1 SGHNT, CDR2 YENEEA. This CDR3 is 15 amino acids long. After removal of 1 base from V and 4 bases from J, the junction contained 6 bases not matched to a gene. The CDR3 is CASSLGAGVVYEQYF. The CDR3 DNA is TGTGCCAGCAGCTTAGGAGCGGGAGTGGTGTACGAGCAGTACTTC.

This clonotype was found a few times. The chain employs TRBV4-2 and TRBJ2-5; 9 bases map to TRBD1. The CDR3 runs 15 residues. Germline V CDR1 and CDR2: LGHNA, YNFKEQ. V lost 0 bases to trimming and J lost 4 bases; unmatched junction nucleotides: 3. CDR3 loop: CASSQDTTGGETQYF. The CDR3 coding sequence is TGTGCCAGCAGCCAAGATACGACAGGGGGAGAGACCCAGTACTTC.

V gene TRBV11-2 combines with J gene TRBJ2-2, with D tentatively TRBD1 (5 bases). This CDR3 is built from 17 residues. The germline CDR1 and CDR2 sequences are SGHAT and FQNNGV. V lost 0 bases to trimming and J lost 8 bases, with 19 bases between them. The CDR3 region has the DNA TGTGCCAGCAGCTTAGATGCGACGGTGGGGCTGTTGGGGGAGCTGTTTTTT. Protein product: CASSLDATVGLLGELFF.

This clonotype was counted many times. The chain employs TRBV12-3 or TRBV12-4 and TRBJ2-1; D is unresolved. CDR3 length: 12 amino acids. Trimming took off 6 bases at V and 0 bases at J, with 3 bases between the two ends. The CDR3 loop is CASSHSYNEQFF. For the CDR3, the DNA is TGTGCCAGCAGCCACTCCTACAATGAGCAGTTCTTC.

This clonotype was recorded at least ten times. The CDR3 sequence is CASSQGQVYEQYV. DNA of the CDR3: TGTGCCAGCAGTCAAGGACAGGTCTACGAGCAGTACGTC. The J gene is TRBJ2-7, the V gene TRBV12-3 or TRBV12-4; 7 nucleotides agree with TRBD1. CDR3 length equals 13 residues. J lost 3 bases, V lost 5 bases, and 4 bases had no gene match.

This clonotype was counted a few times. The CDR3 here is CASSFGGLHTEAFF. The CDR3 DNA is TGTGCCAGCAGTTTTGGGGGTCTACACACTGAAGCTTTCTTT. The rearrangement joins TRBV27 to TRBJ1-1; possibly TRBD1 for D (5 bases). The CDR3 is 14 residues long. Germline CDR1 reads MNHEY; CDR2 reads SMNVEV (reference sequence). Trimming removed 3 bases from V and 3 bases from J, with 11 bases in between.

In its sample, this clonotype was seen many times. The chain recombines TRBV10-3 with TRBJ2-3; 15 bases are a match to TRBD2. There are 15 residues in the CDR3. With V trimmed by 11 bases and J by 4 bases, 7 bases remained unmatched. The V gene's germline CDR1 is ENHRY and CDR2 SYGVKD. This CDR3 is CAAKRTSGGADTQYF. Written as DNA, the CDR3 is TGTGCCGCCAAGCGGACTAGCGGGGGGGCAGATACGCAGTATTTT.

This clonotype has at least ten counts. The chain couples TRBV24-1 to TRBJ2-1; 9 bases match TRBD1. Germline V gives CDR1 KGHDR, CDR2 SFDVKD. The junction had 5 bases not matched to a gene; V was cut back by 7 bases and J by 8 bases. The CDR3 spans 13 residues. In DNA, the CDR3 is TGTGCCACCAGCCCCCGGGACAGGGATGAGCAGTTCTTC. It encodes CATSPRDRDEQFF.